The 9 T cell receptor beta chains below all came from one sample that was sequenced in a study of cytomegalovirus exposure and HLA in healthy donors. PCR involved 60 Vbeta and 13 Jbeta primers. Sequencing was performed with immunoSEQ multiplex PCR; in TCRdb, only in-frame clones are kept and a portion is missing. This sample yields some 130,000 clones, of which around three quarters are seen a single time; about 3.1% belongs to the top ten. Sequences were obtained from PBMCs. These receptors were obtained from a man aged 40-50 years in good health and CMV-seronegative.

This rearrangement joins TRBV5-6 to TRBJ2-7; TRBD2 might be the D (6 bases). The length of the CDR3 is 14 residues. Germline CDR1 reads SGHDT; CDR2 reads YYEEEE. Trimming cost V 4 bases and J 1 base, with 12 bases left between them. CDR3 residues: CASSPGDSSYEQYF. CDR3 DNA: TGTGCCAGCAGCCCCGGGGACTCGTCCTACGAGCAGTACTTC.

This clone has a handful of counts. The chain links TRBV9 to TRBJ2-1, with D possibly matching TRBD2 (7 bases). This CDR3 region has 14 residues. The V and J ends lost 0 bases and 9 bases respectively, with 13 bases between them. CDR1 and CDR2 from the germline V gene are SGDLS and YYNGEE. This chain's CDR3 is CASSVEGGRGEQFF. Here the CDR3 DNA reads TGTGCCAGCAGCGTAGAGGGGGGGCGAGGTGAGCAGTTCTTC.

The chain has TRBV13 and TRBJ2-1; 11 bases line up with TRBD2. The V and J ends lost 5 bases and 8 bases, in that order; junction bases with no gene match: 14. The CDR3 has 17 residues. Per the germline V gene, CDR1 is PRHDT and CDR2 is FYEKMQ (reference sequence). As DNA, the CDR3 is TGTGCCAGCAGCATACCCCAACTAGCGGGAGTGGTGGATGAGCAGTTCTTC. Its protein product is CASSIPQLAGVVDEQFF.

This rearrangement joins TRBV11-3 to TRBJ2-1; TRBD1 aligns across 8 bases. J lost 5 bases, V lost 5 bases, and 8 bases had no gene match. The CDR3 sequence is 15 residues long. The germline gives CDR1 SGHNT, CDR2 YENEEA. The CDR3, as DNA: TGTGCCAGCAGCACCTACTCGACAGGGGACAATGAGCAGTTCTTC. It specifies CASSTYSTGDNEQFF. The entire variable domain, with the rest obtained from reference TRBV11-3 and TRBJ2-1, is as follows: EAGVVQSPRYKIIEKKQPVAFWCNPISGHNTLYWYLQNLGQGPELLIRYENEEAVDDSQLPKDRFSAERLKGVDSTLKIQPAELGDSAVYLCASSTYSTGDNEQFFGPGTRLTVL.

This clone is a singleton in its sample. V usage is TRBV7-9 and J usage is TRBJ1-2, with 9 bases identical to TRBD1. The CDR3 is made up of 15 amino acids. Germline-derived CDR1 and CDR2 are SEHNR and FQNEAQ (reference sequence). V dropped 5 bases and J dropped 4; count of bases not matched to a gene: 8. CDR3 sequence: CASSPGTGLVYGYTF. As DNA, the CDR3 is TGTGCCAGCAGCCCGGGGACAGGGTTGGTCTATGGCTACACCTTC.

This clone was seen once. The chain links TRBV7-2 to TRBJ1-2; 8 positions agree with TRBD1. Looked up from germline, CDR1 is SGHTA and CDR2 is FQGNSA. V shed 5 bases and J 7 bases; nucleotides not matched to a gene: 9. The CDR3 sequence is 14 residues long. CDR3 bases: TGTGCCAGCAGCAGCGGACAGGGAAGCGGTGGCTACACCTTC. Encoded protein: CASSSGQGSGGYTF.

This clone came up a few times. The J gene is TRBJ2-3, the V gene TRBV6-1; D possibly corresponds to TRBD2 (5 bases). CDR3 size: 14 residues. The germline V gene encodes CDR1 MNHNS and CDR2 SASEGT. V dropped 4 bases and J dropped 1 base, with 9 bases sitting between them. In DNA form, the CDR3 reads TGTGCCAGCAGTGGGAGGAGAGGCACAGATACGCAGTATTTT. This gives the protein CASSGRRGTDTQYF.

The chain is built from TRBV15 and TRBJ1-2; TRBD1 aligns across 9 bases. The germline gives CDR1 LNHNV, CDR2 YYDKDF (reference sequence). V was clipped by 5 bases and J by 7 bases; unmatched bases: 14. The CDR3 covers 16 residues. The DNA for the CDR3 is TGTGCCACCAGCCGAACCCGGGACAGGGCATTGGGTGGCTACACCTTC. Protein product: CATSRTRDRALGGYTF. The full variable domain, its missing parts supplied by reference TRBV15 and TRBJ1-2, is DAMVIQNPRYQVTQFGKPVTLSCSQTLNHNVMYWYQQKSSQAPKLLFHYYDKDFNNEADTPDNFQSRRPNTSFCFLDIRSPGLGDTAMYLCATSRTRDRALGGYTFGSGTRLTVV.

The rearrangement joins TRBV6-5 to TRBJ1-5; TRBD1 is a possible D gene (5 bases). Germline V gives CDR1 MNHEY, CDR2 SVGAGI. The CDR3 totals 12 residues. CDR3 sequence: CGSGRTNQPQHF. The CDR3 DNA follows: TGTGGTTCAGGGAGGACAAATCAGCCCCAGCATTTT.